The source of this TCR beta chain is a study of blood T cell repertoires in COVID-19. Germline V CDR1 and CDR2: SGHVS, FQNEAQ. Deletions cut 5 bases from V and 3 bases from J, with 8 bases between. The CDR3 consists of 13 residues. The protocol was immunoSEQ multiplex PCR, while the TCRdb copy is restricted to in-frame clones and leaves out a portion. The sample lists 270,000 or so clones, 86% occurring once. The chain uses TRBV7-8 and TRBJ2-1, with a possible D match to TRBD1 (6 bases). The source of this sequence is a woman between 25 and 40 years old with active or convalescent COVID-19. Sequencing was carried out using peripheral blood. The CDR3 DNA reads TGTGCCAGCAGCCAAGGGGGCTACAATGAGCAGTTCTTC. Translation gives CASSQGGYNEQFF. Looking up the rest from reference TRBV7-8 and TRBJ2-1 gives the full variable domain: GAGVSQSPRYKVAKRGQDVALRCDPISGHVSLFWYQQALGQGPEFLTYFQNEAQLDKSGLPSDRFFAERPEGSVSTLKIQRTQQEDSAVYLCASSQGGYNEQFFGPGTRLTVL.